This T cell receptor (beta chain) was observed in a study of T cells after yellow fever vaccination. Points from the study as a whole: Overlap between CD4 and CD8 compartments was detected for a small share of clonotypes.

Universal primer sites and UMIs were introduced during 5'RACE template-switching synthesis of TCR cDNA. TCRdb recomputed calls from the 5' RACE reads with MiXCR, one row per CDR3 protein. The table has about 99,000 distinct CDR3 sequences, about 6% seen once. This clonotype was counted at least ten times. Its antigen is currently unknown. CDR3 length: 17 amino acids. Germline CDR1 reads LGHNA; CDR2 reads YSLEER. Trimming removed 1 base from V and 8 bases from J; junction bases left unmatched: 11. V is TRBV4-3 and J is TRBJ2-2, with 9 bases lining up with TRBD1. This material consisted of CD8+ T cells sorted from PBMCs, taken 10 days after the yellow fever booster vaccination. This TCR came from a man aged 18-30 years who received the YFV17D yellow fever vaccine. The CDR3: CASSQGTGGFLPGELFF. In nucleotides, the CDR3 is TGCGCCAGCAGCCAAGGCACAGGGGGCTTCCTGCCGGGGGAGCTGTTTTTT.